Listed below are T cell receptor beta chains from one sample, sequenced in a study of shared clonotypes between healthy human individuals. Assay used: immunoSEQ multiplex PCR; TCRdb lists only in-frame clones, some missing. The sample has 2 million to 2.5 million clones, approximately 95% seen once. The sequenced sample was naive CD4+ T cells from PBMCs. These TCRs come from a man aged 18 to 29 in good health. Some clones in this sample may be carry-over from other donors' samples. The CDR3 runs from the conserved cysteine through the conserved F or W. D genes are given only for firm matches. The size field is filled for only some rows; it gives once, few, many or a size class.

.,TRBJ1-1,.,TRBV7-3,CASSLQGSMNTEAFF,TGTGCCAGCAGCCTACAGGGATCGATGAACACTGAAGCTTTCTTT
.,TRBJ1-1,.,TRBV5-1,CASSLDYVPAFF,TGCGCCAGCAGCTTGGACTACGTGCCAGCTTTCTTT
.,TRBJ2-7,.,TRBV9,CASSAGVYAYEQYF,TGTGCCAGCAGCGCAGGGGTGTATGCCTACGAGCAGTACTTC
.,TRBJ1-1,.,TRBV30,CAWSVQGITEAFF,TGTGCCTGGAGTGTCCAGGGGATCACTGAAGCTTTCTTT
TRBD2,TRBJ2-7,.,TRBV5-1,CASRGLADYEQYF,TGCGCCAGCAGGGGACTAGCGGACTACGAGCAGTACTTC
.,TRBJ2-3,.,TRBV2,CASVRRSTDTQYF,TGTGCCAGCGTTCGGCGGAGCACAGATACGCAGTATTTT
.,TRBJ1-5,once,TRBV19,CASRRVRVEPQHF,TGTGCCAGCCGCAGGGTGAGGGTAGAGCCCCAGCATTTT
TRBD1,TRBJ2-7,.,TRBV5-1,CASSLGQARNEQYF,TGCGCCAGCAGCCTGGGACAGGCCCGCAACGAGCAGTACTTC
TRBD1,TRBJ1-4,.,TRBV27,CASSLLPNRGGNEKLFF,TGTGCCAGCAGTTTATTACCCAACAGGGGGGGGAATGAAAAACTGTTTTTT
.,TRBJ1-3,.,TRBV4-1,CASSLEGRSGGNTIYF,TGCGCCAGCAGCCTAGAGGGACGGAGTGGTGGAAACACCATATATTTT
TRBD2,TRBJ2-3,.,TRBV11-3,CASTPGGGADTQYF,TGTGCCAGCACCCCCGGTGGGGGGGCAGATACGCAGTATTTT
.,TRBJ1-2,.,TRBV5-1,CASSLGSSQGGYTF,TGCGCCAGCAGCTTGGGGAGCTCCCAGGGTGGCTACACCTTC
.,TRBJ2-7,.,TRBV7-6,CASSLEQGRSYEQYF,TGTGCCAGCAGCTTAGAACAGGGCCGCTCCTACGAGCAGTACTTC
.,TRBJ2-7,.,TRBV10-3,CAISEPTITYEQYF,TGTGCCATCAGTGAGCCGACTATTACCTACGAGCAGTACTTC
.,TRBJ2-7,.,TRBV7-2,CASSFRSASSYEQYF,TGTGCCAGCAGCTTCAGAAGCGCCAGCTCCTACGAGCAGTACTTC
TRBD1,TRBJ1-6,.,TRBV30,CAWSSKQTGGSPLHF,TGTGCCTGGAGTTCCAAGCAGACAGGGGGTTCACCCCTCCACTTT
.,TRBJ2-5,.,TRBV4-1,CASSQEPRETQYF,TGCGCCAGCAGCCAAGAACCCCGGGAGACCCAGTACTTC
.,TRBJ1-2,.,TRBV20-1,CSAGRASGYTF,TGCAGTGCGGGCAGGGCGAGTGGCTACACCTTC
.,TRBJ2-7,.,TRBV28,CASSPGGHLVTLIEYF,TGTGCCAGCAGTCCTGGGGGACACCTGGTTACGTTGATCGAGTACTTC
.,TRBJ1-1,few,TRBV18,CASSRTGEAFF,TGTGCCAGCTCCCGGACGGGTGAAGCTTTCTTT
.,TRBJ1-5,.,TRBV2,CASSDRQWNQPQHF,TGTGCCAGCAGTGACCGGCAGTGGAATCAGCCCCAGCATTTT
TRBD1,TRBJ1-1,.,TRBV5-1,CASSLAEGQGSTEAFF,TGCGCCAGCAGCTTGGCCGAGGGACAGGGTAGCACTGAAGCTTTCTTT
.,TRBJ1-6,.,TRBV28,CASTRDARGSPLHF,TGTGCCAGCACGCGAGACGCCCGAGGTTCACCCCTCCACTTT
TRBD2,TRBJ2-3,.,TRBV29-1,CSVQGSGRTDTQYF,TGCAGCGTGCAGGGTAGCGGGAGAACAGATACGCAGTATTTT
TRBD2,TRBJ2-7,.,TRBV6-6,CASSHPRSAGAGEQYF,TGTGCCAGCAGTCATCCCAGATCAGCGGGAGCTGGCGAGCAGTACTTC
TRBD2,TRBJ2-1,.,TRBV5-1,CASSALAGANNEQFF,TGCGCCAGCAGCGCTCTAGCGGGGGCAAACAATGAGCAGTTCTTC
TRBD2,TRBJ2-7,.,TRBV7-2,CASSPRSSGTTYEQYF,TGTGCCAGCAGCCCAAGGTCTAGCGGGACTACCTACGAGCAGTACTTC
.,TRBJ1-2,.,TRBV5-6,CASSLYEGRNGYTF,TGTGCCAGCAGCTTGTACGAGGGGAGGAATGGCTACACCTTC
TRBD2,TRBJ2-1,.,TRBV5-1,CASSLELAGEQFF,TGCGCCAGCAGCTTGGAACTAGCGGGCGAGCAGTTCTTC
.,TRBJ1-1,.,TRBV19,CASSASMNTEAFF,TGTGCCAGTAGTGCGAGCATGAACACTGAAGCTTTCTTT
.,TRBJ1-1,few,TRBV15,CATSRDSEEEAFF,TGTGCCACCAGCAGAGATTCGGAAGAGGAAGCTTTCTTT
.,TRBJ1-1,.,TRBV4-1,CASSQIGGSHTEAFF,TGCGCCAGCAGCCAGATAGGCGGCAGTCACACTGAAGCTTTCTTT
TRBD2,TRBJ2-1,once,TRBV6-1,CASNDQRGHNEQFF,TGTGCCAGCAATGACCAGCGGGGGCACAATGAGCAGTTCTTC
TRBD1,TRBJ2-7,.,TRBV11-2,CASSHRQGRPEQYF,TGTGCCAGCAGCCACCGACAGGGCCGTCCCGAGCAGTACTTC
.,TRBJ1-1,.,TRBV10-3,CAISVGVGGTEAFF,TGTGCCATCAGTGTGGGGGTTGGGGGCACTGAAGCTTTCTTT
.,TRBJ2-1,.,TRBV7-3,CASSLGRASSYNEQFF,TGTGCCAGCAGCCTGGGGCGGGCCTCTTCCTACAATGAGCAGTTCTTC
TRBD2,TRBJ2-2,.,TRBV18,CASSQSLAGVPVGELFF,TGTGCCAGCTCACAGAGCCTAGCGGGAGTCCCGGTCGGGGAGCTGTTTTTT
TRBD1,TRBJ1-2,once,TRBV2,CASSPPGSRGSPYGYTF,TGTGCCAGCAGTCCCCCGGGTTCCAGGGGGAGTCCCTATGGCTACACCTTC
.,TRBJ2-2,.,TRBV11-2,CASSFDSTGELFF,TGTGCCAGCAGCTTTGACTCCACCGGGGAGCTGTTTTTT